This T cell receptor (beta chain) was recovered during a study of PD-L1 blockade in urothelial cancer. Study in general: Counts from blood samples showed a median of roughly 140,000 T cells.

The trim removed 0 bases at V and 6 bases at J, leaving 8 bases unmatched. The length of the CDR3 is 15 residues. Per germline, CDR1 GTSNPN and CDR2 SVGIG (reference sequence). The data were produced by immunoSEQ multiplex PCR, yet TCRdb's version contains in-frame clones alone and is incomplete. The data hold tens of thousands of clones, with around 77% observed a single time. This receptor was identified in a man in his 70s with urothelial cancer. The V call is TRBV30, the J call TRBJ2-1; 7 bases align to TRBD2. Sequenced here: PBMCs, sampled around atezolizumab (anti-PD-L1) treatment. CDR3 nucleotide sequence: TGTGCCTGGAGTGTACGCGGGAGCCCTGCCAATGAGCAGTTCTTC. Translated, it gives CAWSVRGSPANEQFF. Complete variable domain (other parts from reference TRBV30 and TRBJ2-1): SQTIHQWPATLVQPVGSPLSLECTVEGTSNPNLYWYRQAAGRGLQLLFYSVGIGQISSEVPQNLSASRPQDRQFILSSKKLLLSDSGFYLCAWSVRGSPANEQFFGPGTRLTVL.